This record looks at one T cell receptor beta chain sequence and its context. The antigen is not known. TCRdb reanalyzed the 5' RACE reads and collapses them to one entry per CDR3 protein, without DNA. The table for this sample gives around 190,000 distinct CDR3 sequences. This record comes from a study of monozygotic twins with inflammatory bowel disease. The study, taken as a whole, reports: Healthy twins showed more clonotype sharing with others than IBD patients, especially patients with disease activity. Similarity of repertoires did not differ between concordant and discordant twins, possibly from limited power. Immunosuppressive treatments differing between patients may have added repertoire variability. Healthy co-twins had higher TCRbeta inverse Simpson diversity than their IBD twins.

The CDR3 runs 18 residues. Germline V gives CDR1 DFQATT, CDR2 SNEGSKA (reference sequence). The chain carries TRBV20-1 and TRBJ1-4; TCRdb's D call of TRBD1 is untestable without DNA. The sequence was collected from a human donor with ulcerative colitis or Crohn's disease, or a healthy co-twin of an affected twin (not recorded which). The sequenced sample consisted of blood. CDR3 protein: CSARPVEDGARINEKLFF.